This T cell receptor (beta chain) was profiled in a study of T cells after yellow fever vaccination. The study, taken as a whole, reports: The booster saw the reappearance of most primary-vaccination clones (96% CD4, about 85% CD8).

TCRdb reprocessed the 5' RACE reads with MiXCR, giving one entry per CDR3 protein. Of roughly 250,000 distinct CDR3 sequences listed, approximately 12% are singletons. This clonotype was detected a few times. Antigen unknown. V shed 0 bases, J shed 9 bases, and the junction held 8 bases outside the gene matches. The CDR3 is 15 amino acids. Germline CDR1 SGDLS, CDR2 YYNGEE. The chain uses TRBV9 and TRBJ2-1, with 8 bases fitting TRBD2. Sequencing used CD4+ T cells sorted from PBMCs, obtained 45 days after the yellow fever booster vaccination. This clonotype was obtained from a man between 25 and 39 years old who received the YFV17D yellow fever vaccine. CDR3: CASSVVGGRRGEQFF. In DNA form, the CDR3 reads TGTGCCAGCAGCGTAGTAGGCGGGAGGCGGGGTGAGCAGTTCTTC. The whole variable domain, remainder taken from reference TRBV9 and TRBJ2-1, is DSGVTQTPKHLITATGQRVTLRCSPRSGDLSVYWYQQSLDQGLQFLIQYYNGEERAKGNILERFSAQQFPDLHSELNLSSLELGDSALYFCASSVVGGRRGEQFFGPGTRLTVL.